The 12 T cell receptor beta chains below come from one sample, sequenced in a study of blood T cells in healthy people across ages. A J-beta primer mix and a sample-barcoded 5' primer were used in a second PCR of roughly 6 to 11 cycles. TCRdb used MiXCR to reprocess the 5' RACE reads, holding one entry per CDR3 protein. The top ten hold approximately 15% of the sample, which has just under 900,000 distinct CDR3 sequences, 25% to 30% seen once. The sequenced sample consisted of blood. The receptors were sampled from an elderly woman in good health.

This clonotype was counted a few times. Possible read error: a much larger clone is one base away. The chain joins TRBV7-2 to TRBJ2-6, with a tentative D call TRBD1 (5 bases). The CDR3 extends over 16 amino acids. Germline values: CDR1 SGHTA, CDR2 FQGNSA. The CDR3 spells CASSLGGSSGANVRTF. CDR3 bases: TGTGCCAGCAGCTTAGGGGGCAGCTCTGGGGCCAACGTCCGGACTTTC.

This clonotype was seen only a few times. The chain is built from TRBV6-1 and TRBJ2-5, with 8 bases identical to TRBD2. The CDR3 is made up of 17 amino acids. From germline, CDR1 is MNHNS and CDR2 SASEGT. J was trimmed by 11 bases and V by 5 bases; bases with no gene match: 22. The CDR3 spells CASSLYSGGLDTGEQYF. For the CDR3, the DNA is TGTGCCAGCAGTCTGTACAGCGGGGGTTTGGACACGGGTGAGCAGTACTTC.

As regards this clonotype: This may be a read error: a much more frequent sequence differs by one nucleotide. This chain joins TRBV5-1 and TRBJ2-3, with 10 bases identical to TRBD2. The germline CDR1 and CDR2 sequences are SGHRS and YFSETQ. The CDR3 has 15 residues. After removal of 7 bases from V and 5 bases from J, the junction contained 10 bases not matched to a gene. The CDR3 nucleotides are TGCGCCAGCGGAACCAGCGGGGGGGGCGGAGATACGCAGTATTTT. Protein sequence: CASGTSGGGGDTQYF.

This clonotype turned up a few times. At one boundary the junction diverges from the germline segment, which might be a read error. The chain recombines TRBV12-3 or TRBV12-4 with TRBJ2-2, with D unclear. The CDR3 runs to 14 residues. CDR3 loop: CVSVKGGHTGELFF. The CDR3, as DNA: TGTGTCAGCGTTAAGGGTGGTCACACCGGGGAGCTGTTTTTT.

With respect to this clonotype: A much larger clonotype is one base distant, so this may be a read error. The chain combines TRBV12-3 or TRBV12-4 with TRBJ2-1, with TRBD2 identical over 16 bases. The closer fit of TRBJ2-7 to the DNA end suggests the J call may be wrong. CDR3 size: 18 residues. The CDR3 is CASSPGTSGGELYNEQYF. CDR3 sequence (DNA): TGTGCCAGCAGTCCCGGGACTAGCGGGGGGGAACTCTACAATGAGCAGTACTTC.

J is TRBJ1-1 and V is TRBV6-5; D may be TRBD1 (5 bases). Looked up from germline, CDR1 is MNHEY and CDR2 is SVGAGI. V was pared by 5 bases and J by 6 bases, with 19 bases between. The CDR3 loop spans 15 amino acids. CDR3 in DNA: TGTGCCAGCAGTCCGGTGGGGCAGGGATGGGCTGAAGCTTTCTTT. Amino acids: CASSPVGQGWAEAFF.

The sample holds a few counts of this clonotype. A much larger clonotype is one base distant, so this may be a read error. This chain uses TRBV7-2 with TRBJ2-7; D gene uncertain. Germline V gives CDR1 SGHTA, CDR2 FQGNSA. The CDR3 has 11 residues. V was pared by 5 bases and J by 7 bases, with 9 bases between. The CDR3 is CASSPLHEQYF. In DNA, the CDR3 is TGTGCCAGCAGCCCCCTCCATGAGCAGTACTTC. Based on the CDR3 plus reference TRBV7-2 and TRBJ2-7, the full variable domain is GAGVSQSPSNKVTEKGKDVELRCDPISGHTALYWYRQSLGQGLEFLIYFQGNSAPDKSGLPSDRFSAERTGGSVSTLTIQRTQQEDSAVYLCASSPLHEQYFGPGTRLTVT.

CDR3 protein: CSAQGSSGGAYNEQFF. The CDR3, as DNA: TGCAGTGCTCAGGGGTCTAGCGGGGGGGCGTACAATGAGCAGTTCTTC. The chain joins TRBV20-1 to TRBJ2-1; the match to TRBD2 covers 12 bases. With 5 bases clipped from V and 4 bases from J, the junction kept 9 bases outside the gene matches. Germline V lookup: CDR1 DFQATT, CDR2 SNEGSKA (reference sequence). The CDR3 has 16 amino acids.

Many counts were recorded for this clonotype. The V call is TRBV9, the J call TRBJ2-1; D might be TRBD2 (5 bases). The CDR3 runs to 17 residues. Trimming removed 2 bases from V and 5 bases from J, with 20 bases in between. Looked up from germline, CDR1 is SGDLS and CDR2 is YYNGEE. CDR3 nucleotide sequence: TGTGCCAGCAGCGTCGGGAACCCTTGGGCAGGTGACAATGAGCAGTTCTTC. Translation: CASSVGNPWAGDNEQFF.

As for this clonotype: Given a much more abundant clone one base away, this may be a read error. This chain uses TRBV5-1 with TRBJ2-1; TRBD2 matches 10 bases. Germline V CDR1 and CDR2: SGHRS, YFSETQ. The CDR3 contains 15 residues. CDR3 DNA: TGCGCCAGCAGCGTAGCGGGGGGATCCTACAATGGGCAGTTCTTC. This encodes CASSVAGGSYNGQFF.

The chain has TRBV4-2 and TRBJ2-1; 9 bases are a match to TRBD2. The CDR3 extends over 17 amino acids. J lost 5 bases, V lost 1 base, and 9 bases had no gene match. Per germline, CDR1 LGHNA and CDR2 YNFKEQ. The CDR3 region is CASSQGLAEPTDNEQFF. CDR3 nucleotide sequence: TGTGCCAGCAGCCAAGGACTAGCGGAACCTACTGACAATGAGCAGTTCTTC.

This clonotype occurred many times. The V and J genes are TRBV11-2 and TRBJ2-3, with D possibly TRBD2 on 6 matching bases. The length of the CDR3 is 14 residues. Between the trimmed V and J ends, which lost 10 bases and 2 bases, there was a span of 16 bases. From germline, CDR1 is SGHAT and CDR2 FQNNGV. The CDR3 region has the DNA TGTGCCACCAGGACTACCTTGTTCACAGATACGCAGTATTTT. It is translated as CATRTTLFTDTQYF.